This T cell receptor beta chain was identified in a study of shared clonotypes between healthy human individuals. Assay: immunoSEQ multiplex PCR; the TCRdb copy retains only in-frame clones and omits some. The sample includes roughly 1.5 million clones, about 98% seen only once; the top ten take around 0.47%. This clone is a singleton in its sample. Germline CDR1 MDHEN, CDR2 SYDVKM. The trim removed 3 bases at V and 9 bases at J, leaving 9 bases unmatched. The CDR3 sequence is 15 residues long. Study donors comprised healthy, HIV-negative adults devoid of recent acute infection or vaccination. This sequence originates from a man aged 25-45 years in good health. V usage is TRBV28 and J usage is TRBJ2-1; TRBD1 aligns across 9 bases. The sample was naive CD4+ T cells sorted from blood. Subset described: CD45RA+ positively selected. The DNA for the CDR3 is TGTGCCAGCAGTTTGAGGCGGGACAGGGTAATTGAGCAGTTCTTC. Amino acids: CASSLRRDRVIEQFF.